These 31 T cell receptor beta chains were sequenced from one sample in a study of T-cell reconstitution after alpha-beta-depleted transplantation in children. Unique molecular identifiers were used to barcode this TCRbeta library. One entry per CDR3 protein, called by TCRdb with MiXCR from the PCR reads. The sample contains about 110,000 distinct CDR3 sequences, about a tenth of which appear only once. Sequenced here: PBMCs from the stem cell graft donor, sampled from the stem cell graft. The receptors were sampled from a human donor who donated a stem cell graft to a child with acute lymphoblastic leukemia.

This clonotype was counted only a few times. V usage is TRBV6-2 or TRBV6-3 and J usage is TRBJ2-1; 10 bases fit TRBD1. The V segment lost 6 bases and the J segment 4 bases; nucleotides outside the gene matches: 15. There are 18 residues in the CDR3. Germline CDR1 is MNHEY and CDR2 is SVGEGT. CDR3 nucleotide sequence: TGTGCCAGCAGCCACCATACTATGGACAGGGGGAGGTACAATGAGCAGTTCTTC. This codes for CASSHHTMDRGRYNEQFF.

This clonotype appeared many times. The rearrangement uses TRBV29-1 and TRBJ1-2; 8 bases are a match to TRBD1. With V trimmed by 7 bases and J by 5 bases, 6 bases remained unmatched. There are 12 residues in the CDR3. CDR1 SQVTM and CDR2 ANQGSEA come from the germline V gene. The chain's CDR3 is CSAGTGNYGYTF. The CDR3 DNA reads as TGCAGCGCTGGGACAGGAAATTATGGCTACACCTTC. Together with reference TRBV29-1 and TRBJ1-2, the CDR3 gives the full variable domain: SAVISQKPSRDICQRGTSLTIQCQVDSQVTMMFWYRQQPGQSLTLIATANQGSEATYESGFVIDKFPISRPNLTFSTLTVSNMSPEDSSIYLCSAGTGNYGYTFGSGTRLTVV.

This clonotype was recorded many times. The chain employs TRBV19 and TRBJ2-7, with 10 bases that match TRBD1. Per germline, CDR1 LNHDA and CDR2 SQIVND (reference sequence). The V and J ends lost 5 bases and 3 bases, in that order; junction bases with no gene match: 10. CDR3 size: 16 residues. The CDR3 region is CASSSPTGGSGYEQYF. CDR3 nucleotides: TGTGCCAGTAGTTCACCGACAGGGGGCTCGGGCTACGAGCAGTACTTC.

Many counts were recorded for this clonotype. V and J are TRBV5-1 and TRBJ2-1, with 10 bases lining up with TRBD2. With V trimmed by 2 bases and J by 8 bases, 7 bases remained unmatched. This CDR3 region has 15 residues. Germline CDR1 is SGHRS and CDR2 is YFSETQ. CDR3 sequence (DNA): TGCGCCAGCAGCTTTGGGCTAGCGGGAGACCATGAGCAGTTCTTC. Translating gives CASSFGLAGDHEQFF.

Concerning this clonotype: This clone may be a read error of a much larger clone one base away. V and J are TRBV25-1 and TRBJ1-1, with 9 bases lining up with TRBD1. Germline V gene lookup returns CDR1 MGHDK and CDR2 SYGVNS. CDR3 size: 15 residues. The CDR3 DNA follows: TGTGCCAGCAGGGCTACAGGGGGCAGCAGGGCTGAAGCTTTATTT. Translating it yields CASRATGGSRAEALF.

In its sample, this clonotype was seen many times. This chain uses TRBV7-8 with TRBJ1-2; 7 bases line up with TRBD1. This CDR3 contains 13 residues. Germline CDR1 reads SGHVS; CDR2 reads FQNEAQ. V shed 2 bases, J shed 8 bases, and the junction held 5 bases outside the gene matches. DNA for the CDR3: TGTGCCAGCAGCTTAAAGCAGGGGGGCGGCTACACCTTC. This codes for CASSLKQGGGYTF. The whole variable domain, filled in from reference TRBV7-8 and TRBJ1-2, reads GAGVSQSPRYKVAKRGQDVALRCDPISGHVSLFWYQQALGQGPEFLTYFQNEAQLDKSGLPSDRFFAERPEGSVSTLKIQRTQQEDSAVYLCASSLKQGGGYTFGSGTRLTVV.

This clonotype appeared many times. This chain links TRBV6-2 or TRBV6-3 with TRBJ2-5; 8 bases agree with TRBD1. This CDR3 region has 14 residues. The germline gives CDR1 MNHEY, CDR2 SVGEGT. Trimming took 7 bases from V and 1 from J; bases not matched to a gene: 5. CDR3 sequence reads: CASNDRGPQETQYF. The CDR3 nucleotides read TGTGCCAGCAATGACAGGGGACCCCAAGAGACCCAGTACTTC.

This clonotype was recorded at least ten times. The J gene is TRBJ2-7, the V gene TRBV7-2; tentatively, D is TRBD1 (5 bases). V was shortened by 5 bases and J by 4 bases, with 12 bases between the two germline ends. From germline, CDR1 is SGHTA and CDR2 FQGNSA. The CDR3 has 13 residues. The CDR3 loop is CASSTQGKYEQYF. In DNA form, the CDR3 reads TGTGCCAGCAGCACCCAGGGTAAATACGAGCAGTACTTC.

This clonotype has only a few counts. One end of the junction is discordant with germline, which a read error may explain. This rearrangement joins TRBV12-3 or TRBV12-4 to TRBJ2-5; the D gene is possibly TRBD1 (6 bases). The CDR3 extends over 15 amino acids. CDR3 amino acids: CASSWAGKGEETKYF. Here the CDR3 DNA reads TGTGCCAGCAGTTGGGCAGGGAAGGGGGAAGAGACCAAGTACTTC.

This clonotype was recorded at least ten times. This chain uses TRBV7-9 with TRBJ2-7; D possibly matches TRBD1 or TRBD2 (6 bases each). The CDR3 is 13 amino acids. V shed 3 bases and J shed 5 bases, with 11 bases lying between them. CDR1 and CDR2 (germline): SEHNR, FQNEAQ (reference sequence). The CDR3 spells CASSFPGADEQYF. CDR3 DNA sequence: TGTGCCAGCAGCTTCCCGGGGGCCGACGAGCAGTACTTC.

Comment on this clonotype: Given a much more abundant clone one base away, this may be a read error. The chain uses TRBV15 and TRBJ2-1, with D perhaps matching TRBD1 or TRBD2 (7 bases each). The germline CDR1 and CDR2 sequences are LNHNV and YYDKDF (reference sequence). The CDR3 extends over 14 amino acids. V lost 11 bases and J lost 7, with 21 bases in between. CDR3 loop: CAAKQGRGLNEQFF. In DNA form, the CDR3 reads TGTGCCGCTAAACAGGGGAGGGGGTTGAATGAGCAGTTCTTC. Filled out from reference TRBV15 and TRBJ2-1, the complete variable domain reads DAMVIQNPRYQVTQFGKPVTLSCSQTLNHNVMYWYQQKSSQAPKLLFHYYDKDFNNEADTPDNFQSRRPNTSFCFLDIRSPGLGDTAMYLCAAKQGRGLNEQFFGPGTRLTVL.

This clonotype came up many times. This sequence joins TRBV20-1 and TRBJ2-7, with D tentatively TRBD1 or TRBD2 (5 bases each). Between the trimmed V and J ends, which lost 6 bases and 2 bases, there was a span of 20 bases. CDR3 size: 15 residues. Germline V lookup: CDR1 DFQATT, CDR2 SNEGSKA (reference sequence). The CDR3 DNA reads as TGCAGTGCACCCGCCCCCGGGACGGTTGCCTACGAGCAGTACTTC. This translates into CSAPAPGTVAYEQYF.

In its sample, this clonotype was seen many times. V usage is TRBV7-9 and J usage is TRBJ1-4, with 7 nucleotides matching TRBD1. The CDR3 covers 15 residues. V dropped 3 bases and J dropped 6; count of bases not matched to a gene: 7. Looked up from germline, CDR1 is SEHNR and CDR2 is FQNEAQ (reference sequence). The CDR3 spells CASSFRQGRDEKLFF. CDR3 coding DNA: TGTGCCAGCAGCTTCCGACAGGGAAGAGATGAAAAACTGTTTTTT.

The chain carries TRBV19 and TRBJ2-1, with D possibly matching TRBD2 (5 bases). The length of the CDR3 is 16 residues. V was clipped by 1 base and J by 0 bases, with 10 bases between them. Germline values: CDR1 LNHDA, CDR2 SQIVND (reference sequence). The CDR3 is CASSIVASPSYNEQFF. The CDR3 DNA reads TGTGCCAGTAGTATAGTAGCGTCCCCCTCCTACAATGAGCAGTTCTTC. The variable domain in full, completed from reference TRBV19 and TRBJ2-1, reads DGGITQSPKYLFRKEGQNVTLSCEQNLNHDAMYWYRQDPGQGLRLIYYSQIVNDFQKGDIAEGYSVSREKKESFPLTVTSAQKNPTAFYLCASSIVASPSYNEQFFGPGTRLTVL.

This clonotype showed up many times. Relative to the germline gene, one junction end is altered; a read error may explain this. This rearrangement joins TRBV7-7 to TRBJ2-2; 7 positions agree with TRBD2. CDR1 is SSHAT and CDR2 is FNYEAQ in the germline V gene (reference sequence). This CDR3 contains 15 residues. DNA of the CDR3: TGTGCTAGCACCCCGAGGGAGGGAAACACCGGGGAGCTGTTTTTT. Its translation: CASTPREGNTGELFF.

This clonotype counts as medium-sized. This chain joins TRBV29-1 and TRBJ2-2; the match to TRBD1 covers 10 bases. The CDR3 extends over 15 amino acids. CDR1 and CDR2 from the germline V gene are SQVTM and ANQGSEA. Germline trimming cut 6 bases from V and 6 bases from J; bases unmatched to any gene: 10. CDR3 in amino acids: CSVKNPGQGSGELFF. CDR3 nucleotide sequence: TGCAGCGTAAAAAACCCGGGACAGGGGTCCGGGGAGCTGTTTTTT.

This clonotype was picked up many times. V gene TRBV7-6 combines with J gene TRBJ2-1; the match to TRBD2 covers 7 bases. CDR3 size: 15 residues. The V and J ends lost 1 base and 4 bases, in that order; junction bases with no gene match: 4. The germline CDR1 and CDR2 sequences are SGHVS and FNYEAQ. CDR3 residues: CASSLGGTIYNEQFF. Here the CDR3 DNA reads TGTGCCAGCAGCTTAGGGGGGACTATTTACAATGAGCAGTTCTTC.

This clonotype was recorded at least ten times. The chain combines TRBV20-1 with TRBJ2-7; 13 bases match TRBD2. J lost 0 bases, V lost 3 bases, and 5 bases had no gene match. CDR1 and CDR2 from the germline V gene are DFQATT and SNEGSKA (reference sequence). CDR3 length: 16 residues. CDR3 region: CSASPWTSGSSYEQYF. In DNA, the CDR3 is TGCAGTGCTAGCCCCTGGACTAGCGGGAGCTCCTACGAGCAGTACTTC.

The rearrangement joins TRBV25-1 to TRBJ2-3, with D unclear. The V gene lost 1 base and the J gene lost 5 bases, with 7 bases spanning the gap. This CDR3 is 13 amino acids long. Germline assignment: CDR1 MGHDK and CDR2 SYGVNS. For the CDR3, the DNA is TGTGCCAGCAGTGAATTGAGAGGAGATACGCAGTATTTT. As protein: CASSELRGDTQYF.

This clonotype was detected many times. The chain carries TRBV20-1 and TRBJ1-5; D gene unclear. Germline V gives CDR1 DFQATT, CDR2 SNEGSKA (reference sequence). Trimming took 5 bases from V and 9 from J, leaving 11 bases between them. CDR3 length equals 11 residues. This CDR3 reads CSASPKGPQHF. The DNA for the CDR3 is TGCAGTGCTTCCCCCAAAGGGCCCCAGCATTTT.

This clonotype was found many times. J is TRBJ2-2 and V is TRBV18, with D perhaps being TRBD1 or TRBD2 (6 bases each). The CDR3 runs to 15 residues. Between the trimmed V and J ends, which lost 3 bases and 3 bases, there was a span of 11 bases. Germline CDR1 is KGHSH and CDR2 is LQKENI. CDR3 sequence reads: CASSPGGTDTGELFF. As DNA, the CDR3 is TGTGCCAGCTCACCGGGGGGCACGGACACCGGGGAGCTGTTTTTT. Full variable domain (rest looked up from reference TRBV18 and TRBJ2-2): NAGVMQNPRHLVRRRGQEARLRCSPMKGHSHVYWYRQLPEEGLKFMVYLQKENIIDESGMPKERFSAEFPKEGPSILRIQQVVRGDSAAYFCASSPGGTDTGELFFGEGSRLTVL.

The CDR3 loop is CAWSVRLQETQYF. In DNA form, the CDR3 reads TGTGCCTGGAGTGTACGCCTACAAGAGACCCAGTACTTC. This sequence joins TRBV30 and TRBJ2-5; no clear D gene. Germline CDR1 is GTSNPN and CDR2 is SVGIG (reference sequence). V gave up 0 bases and J gave up 2 bases, with 7 bases separating them. The length of the CDR3 is 13 residues.

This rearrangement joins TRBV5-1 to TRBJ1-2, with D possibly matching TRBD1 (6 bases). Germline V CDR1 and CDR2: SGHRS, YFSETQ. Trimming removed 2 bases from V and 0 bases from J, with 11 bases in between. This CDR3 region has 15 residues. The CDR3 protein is CASSLTGITNYGYTF. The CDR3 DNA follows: TGCGCCAGCAGCTTAACAGGGATTACTAACTATGGCTACACCTTC.

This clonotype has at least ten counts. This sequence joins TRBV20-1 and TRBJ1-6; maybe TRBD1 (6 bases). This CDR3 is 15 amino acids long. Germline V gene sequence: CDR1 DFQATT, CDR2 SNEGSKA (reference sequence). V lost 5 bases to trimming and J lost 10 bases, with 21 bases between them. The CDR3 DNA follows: TGCAGTGCTCAGCGAGAGGTCAGCAGGGGATCACCCCTCCACTTT. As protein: CSAQREVSRGSPLHF.

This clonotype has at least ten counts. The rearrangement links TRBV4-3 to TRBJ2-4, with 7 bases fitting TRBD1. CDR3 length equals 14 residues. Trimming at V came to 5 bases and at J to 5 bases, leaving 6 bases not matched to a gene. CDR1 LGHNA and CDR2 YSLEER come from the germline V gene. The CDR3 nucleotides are TGCGCCAGCAGCACAGGGGTGAGGGAAAACATTCAGTACTTC. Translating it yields CASSTGVRENIQYF.

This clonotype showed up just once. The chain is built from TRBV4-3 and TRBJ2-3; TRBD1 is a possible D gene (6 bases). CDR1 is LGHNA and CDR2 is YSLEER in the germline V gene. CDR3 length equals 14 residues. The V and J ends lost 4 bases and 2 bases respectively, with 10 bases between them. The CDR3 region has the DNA TGCGCCAGCAGCCCGGACAGTTACACAGATACGCAGTATTTT. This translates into CASSPDSYTDTQYF.

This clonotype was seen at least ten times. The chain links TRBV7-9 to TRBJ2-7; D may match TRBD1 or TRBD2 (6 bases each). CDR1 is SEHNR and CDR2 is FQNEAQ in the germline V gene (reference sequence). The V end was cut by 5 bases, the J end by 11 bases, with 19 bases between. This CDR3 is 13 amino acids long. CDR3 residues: CASSPIQGGGKYF. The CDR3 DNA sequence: TGTGCCAGCAGCCCAATACAGGGAGGAGGGAAGTACTTC.

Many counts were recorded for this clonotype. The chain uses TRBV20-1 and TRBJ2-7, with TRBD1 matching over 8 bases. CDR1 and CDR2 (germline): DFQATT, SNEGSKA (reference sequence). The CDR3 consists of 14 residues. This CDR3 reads CSPKKGQGYYEQYF. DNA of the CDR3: TGCAGCCCAAAAAAAGGACAGGGCTACTACGAGCAGTACTTC.

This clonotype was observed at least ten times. CDR3 loop: CASSPLEGTKGTGELFF. In nucleotides, the CDR3 is TGTGCCAGCAGCCCGTTAGAGGGTACCAAAGGCACCGGGGAGCTGTTTTTT. This rearrangement joins TRBV9 to TRBJ2-2, with D maybe TRBD2 (5 bases). The germline CDR1 and CDR2 sequences are SGDLS and YYNGEE. The CDR3 loop spans 17 amino acids. V lost 4 bases, J lost 4 bases, and 20 bases lay in between.

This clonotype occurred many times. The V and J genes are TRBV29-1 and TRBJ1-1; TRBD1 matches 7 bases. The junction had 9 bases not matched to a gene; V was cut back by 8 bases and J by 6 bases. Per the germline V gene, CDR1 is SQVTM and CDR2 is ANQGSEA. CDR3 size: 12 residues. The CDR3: CSINRGSAEAFF. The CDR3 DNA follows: TGCAGCATCAACAGGGGCAGTGCTGAAGCTTTCTTT.

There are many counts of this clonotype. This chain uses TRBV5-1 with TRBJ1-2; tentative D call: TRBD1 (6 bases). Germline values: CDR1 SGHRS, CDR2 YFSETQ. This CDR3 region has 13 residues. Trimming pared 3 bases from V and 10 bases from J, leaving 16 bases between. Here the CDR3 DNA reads TGCGCCAGCAGCTGGGGGCGGGGCGACGACTACACCTTC. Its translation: CASSWGRGDDYTF.